Following are 19 T cell receptor beta chains from one sample sequenced in a study of blood T cell repertoires in COVID-19. The protocol was immunoSEQ multiplex PCR, while the TCRdb copy is restricted to in-frame clones and leaves out a portion. This table has under 250,000 clones, approximately 78% appearing once. The sequenced sample was peripheral blood. These receptors were taken from a woman aged 40 to 50 with acute or convalescent COVID-19.

The chain employs TRBV2 and TRBJ2-3, with D unresolved. Germline V gives CDR1 SNHLY, CDR2 FYNNEI. This CDR3 has 16 amino acids. Trimming cost V 2 bases and J 0 bases, with 12 bases left between them. The CDR3 spells CASSERLKSSTDTQYF. Written as DNA, the CDR3 is TGTGCCAGCAGTGAAAGACTCAAGTCTAGCACAGATACGCAGTATTTT.

The chain has TRBV7-7 and TRBJ2-2; tentative D call: TRBD1 (5 bases). CDR3 length: 15 residues. CDR1 SSHAT and CDR2 FNYEAQ come from the germline V gene (reference sequence). Trimming took 0 bases from V and 6 from J, leaving 11 bases between them. This CDR3 is CASSLAPQGSGELFF. CDR3 nucleotides: TGTGCCAGCAGCTTAGCGCCGCAGGGATCCGGGGAGCTGTTTTTT.

The CDR3 sequence is CASSHGLSYEQYF. The CDR3 DNA is TGTGCCAGCAGCCACGGACTCTCCTACGAGCAGTACTTC. This chain links TRBV4-2 with TRBJ2-7, with D possibly TRBD2 on 5 matching bases. The CDR3 sequence is 13 residues long. The germline gives CDR1 LGHNA, CDR2 YNFKEQ. Trimming removed 3 bases at V and 0 bases at J, with 6 bases between.

The chain carries TRBV6-1 and TRBJ2-7; TRBD2 might be the D (6 bases). The CDR3 loop spans 15 amino acids. Germline assignment: CDR1 MNHNS and CDR2 SASEGT. V lost 0 bases to trimming and J lost 3 bases, with 12 bases between them. The CDR3 region is CASSEAGLSLYEQYF. The CDR3 nucleotides read TGTGCCAGCAGTGAAGCCGGACTATCACTCTACGAGCAGTACTTC.

V gene TRBV27 combines with J gene TRBJ1-2, with D perhaps TRBD1 (6 bases). Between the trimmed V and J ends, which lost 0 bases and 6 bases, there was a span of 11 bases. CDR3 length equals 14 residues. Germline V CDR1 and CDR2: MNHEY, SMNVEV (reference sequence). CDR3: CASSLSNRVNGYTF. The CDR3 DNA sequence: TGTGCCAGCAGTTTATCGAACAGGGTAAATGGCTACACCTTC.

The gene calls are TRBV11-2 and TRBJ2-3; TRBD2 matches 8 bases. Germline V gene sequence: CDR1 SGHAT, CDR2 FQNNGV. The junction had 7 bases not matched to a gene; V was cut back by 5 bases and J by 6 bases. This CDR3 region has 14 residues. Written as DNA, the CDR3 is TGTGCCAGCAGCCCGGAGCGGGGGTTGGATACGCAGTATTTT. It encodes CASSPERGLDTQYF.

On this clone: The sample has other DNA sequences that encode this CDR3 too. This chain uses TRBV19 with TRBJ2-1, with 11 nucleotides matching TRBD2. This CDR3 is built from 13 residues. V was clipped by 8 bases and J by 4 bases; unmatched bases: 1. Germline lookup yields CDR1 LNHDA and CDR2 SQIVND (reference sequence). The CDR3 coding sequence is TGTGCCAGTGGGACTAGCGGTTACAATGAGCAGTTCTTC. It is translated as CASGTSGYNEQFF.

The V call is TRBV19, the J call TRBJ2-7; the D gene is possibly TRBD2 (6 bases). Germline V gives CDR1 LNHDA, CDR2 SQIVND (reference sequence). V lost 3 bases, J lost 3 bases, and 21 bases lay in between. The CDR3 is 17 residues long. In DNA form, the CDR3 reads TGTGCCAGTAGTATGGGCTATACGAGCGGAGGGAACTACGAGCAGTACTTC. This codes for CASSMGYTSGGNYEQYF.

This clone came up a few times. This chain connects TRBV21-1 to TRBJ1-1. TRBV21-1 is assigned pseudogene status. The CDR3 sequence is 14 residues long. This CDR3 reads CASSKGNWTPEAFF. Here the CDR3 DNA reads TGTGCCAGCAGCAAAGGAAATTGGACTCCTGAAGCTTTCTTT.

V gene TRBV11-2 combines with J gene TRBJ1-1; tentatively, D is TRBD1 (6 bases). The CDR3 length is 14 residues. Trimming left V 5 bases short and J 4 bases short, with 14 bases between. The germline V gene has CDR1 SGHAT and CDR2 FQNNGV. This CDR3 is CASSRAGGGTEAFF. CDR3 DNA sequence: TGTGCCAGCAGCCGTGCGGGAGGGGGCACTGAAGCTTTCTTT.

Of note for this clone: At one boundary the junction diverges from the germline segment, which might be a read error. V gene TRBV4-3 combines with J gene TRBJ2-1; 13 positions agree with TRBD2. Germline V gene data show CDR1 as LGHNA and CDR2 as YSLEER. This CDR3 is 16 amino acids long. CDR3 in amino acids: CASSQDIGLAGVIKIF. The DNA for the CDR3 is TGCGCCAGCAGCCAAGATATAGGACTAGCGGGAGTCATTAAGATCTTC.

The rearrangement links TRBV12-3 or TRBV12-4 to TRBJ1-4; no clear D gene. The CDR3 totals 12 residues. Trimming took 4 bases from V and 8 from J, leaving 8 bases between them. The CDR3 DNA follows: TGTGCCAGCAGTTCCGCCGGGGAAAAACTGTTTTTT. Translated, it gives CASSSAGEKLFF.

The chain joins TRBV3-1 (or the pseudogene TRBV3-2) to TRBJ1-2; D call uncertain. Per the germline V gene, CDR1 is LGHDT and CDR2 is YNNKEL (reference sequence). The CDR3 extends over 13 amino acids. Trimming took off 1 base at V and 2 bases at J, with 5 bases between the two ends. CDR3 sequence reads: CASSQGQNYGYTF. The CDR3 bases are TGTGCCAGCAGCCAAGGTCAAAACTATGGCTACACCTTC.

This chain connects TRBV9 to TRBJ2-3; no firm D call. V was pared by 0 bases and J by 8 bases, with 16 bases between. The V gene's germline CDR1 is SGDLS and CDR2 YYNGEE. CDR3 length equals 15 residues. Here the CDR3 DNA reads TGTGCCAGCAGCGTAGATTCGGTGGGCGTTGTTACGCAGTATTTT. Its translation is CASSVDSVGVVTQYF.

The chain uses TRBV19 and TRBJ2-3; D possibly corresponds to TRBD2 (6 bases). V shed 0 bases and J shed 7 bases, with 17 bases lying between them. The CDR3 sequence is 16 residues long. Germline values: CDR1 LNHDA, CDR2 SQIVND (reference sequence). The CDR3 DNA follows: TGTGCCAGTAGTATAGAGTGGGGGACTGAACGGCATACGCAGTATTTT. Translation: CASSIEWGTERHTQYF.

The J gene is TRBJ2-7, the V gene TRBV19; D gene uncertain. CDR1 is LNHDA, CDR2 SQIVND, per germline (reference sequence). There are 13 residues in the CDR3. The ends were cut back, 4 bases at V and 3 bases at J, with 10 bases in the middle. Here the CDR3 reads CASSSGLFYEQYF. CDR3 coding DNA: TGTGCCAGTAGTAGCGGTCTGTTCTACGAGCAGTACTTC. Looking up the rest from reference TRBV19 and TRBJ2-7 gives the full variable domain: DGGITQSPKYLFRKEGQNVTLSCEQNLNHDAMYWYRQDPGQGLRLIYYSQIVNDFQKGDIAEGYSVSREKKESFPLTVTSAQKNPTAFYLCASSSGLFYEQYFGPGTRLTVT.

The genes are TRBV5-1 and TRBJ1-1, with 9 bases lining up with TRBD1. The CDR3 runs 16 residues. Losses at the gene ends were 5 bases for V and 0 bases for J; bases not matched to a gene: 8. The germline CDR1 and CDR2 sequences are SGHRS and YFSETQ. CDR3 region: CASRGRDRVMNTEAFF. The CDR3 region has the DNA TGCGCCAGCAGGGGACGGGACAGGGTGATGAACACTGAAGCTTTCTTT.

The rearrangement joins TRBV18 to TRBJ2-7, with D unresolved. Germline CDR1 KGHSH, CDR2 LQKENI. The V and J ends lost 2 bases and 4 bases respectively, with 9 bases between them. This CDR3 spans 13 amino acids. The CDR3 reads CASSPKQTYEQYF. CDR3 in DNA: TGTGCCAGCTCACCAAAGCAGACTTACGAGCAGTACTTC.

This chain links TRBV2 with TRBJ2-2, with a possible D match to TRBD2 (5 bases). The CDR3 has 12 amino acids. Looked up from germline, CDR1 is SNHLY and CDR2 is FYNNEI. Trimming removed 7 bases at V and 2 bases at J, with 5 bases between. The CDR3 sequence is CASTGNTGELFF. DNA of the CDR3: TGTGCCAGCACGGGAAACACCGGGGAGCTGTTTTTT.